This T cell receptor beta chain was found in a study of monozygotic twins with inflammatory bowel disease. The CDR3 has 15 residues. Per the germline V gene, CDR1 is SGHTA and CDR2 is FQGNSA. Concerning this clonotype itself: The antigen remains undetermined.

General study findings and limits: T cell subtypes that differed could not be told apart. Against healthy co-twins, IBD patients had lower TCRbeta diversity (measured by inverse Simpson).

Template switching appended UMIs that held a 6-nucleotide sample barcode. Two nested PCRs, of about 16 and 10 cycles, processed TCRalpha and TCRbeta cDNA. TCRdb reanalyzed the 5' RACE reads, giving one entry per CDR3 protein sequence and no DNA. The table lists 440,000 or so distinct CDR3 sequences. Material: blood. This chain uses TRBV7-2 with TRBJ2-1; TCRdb returns TRBD2, unconfirmable since there is no DNA. The TCR sequence derives from a human donor with ulcerative colitis or Crohn's disease, or a healthy co-twin of an affected twin (not recorded which). The CDR3 is CASSLQSGSYNEQFF.